This TCR beta chain was identified during a study of cytomegalovirus exposure and HLA in healthy donors. With V trimmed by 3 bases and J by 3 bases, 7 bases remained unmatched. CDR1 is SGHDT and CDR2 is YYEEEE in the germline V gene. CDR3 size: 15 residues. Comments on this clone: Its antigen is not known.

In the PCR, 60 Vbeta and 13 Jbeta primers were used. How the authors handled the data: The count from a later analysis was tens of millions of unique TCR beta chains, some 11 million of them shared. The table came from immunoSEQ multiplex PCR; TCRdb's copy has only in-frame clones and leaves some out. D and trimming were read from the DNA, whereas the V and J calls and clone size are those reported in that table. The sample has under 250,000 clones; roughly 83% are singletons. Study-level findings and limits: Versus the roughly 640-donor mean, an Asian-associated ancestry cluster reportedly showed fewer N-insertions in a later analysis.

The source is a boy aged 2 to 10 in good health and CMV-seronegative. This chain links TRBV5-6 with TRBJ1-2, with 8 nucleotides matching TRBD1. Material for sequencing was PBMCs. CDR3 sequence (DNA): TGTGCCAGCAGCTCGGGGACAGGAGGGTACTATGGCTACACCTTC. The encoded protein is CASSSGTGGYYGYTF.